This section outlines one T cell receptor beta chain sequence together with its context. The antigen remains undetermined. Amplification used 60 Vbeta primers and 13 Jbeta primers. TCRdb's copy holds only in-frame clones and misses some; the assay was immunoSEQ multiplex PCR. The table has roughly 200,000 clones, roughly 91% seen once; the top ten hold more than 0.8%. Germline V CDR1 and CDR2: MNHEY, SMNVEV (reference sequence). Trimming removed 2 bases from V and 3 bases from J; junction bases left unmatched: 1. CDR3 length equals 14 residues. The data derive from a study of cytomegalovirus exposure and HLA in healthy donors. Whole-study findings and limits: A link between a missense DCLRE1C variant and TCR beta V- and J-gene trimming emerged from a later analysis. Indistinguishability led to the exclusion of some V segments, TRBV6-2 and TRBV6-3 included. Previously analyzed data showed that most TCR beta V segments were productive at a frequency of about 87% or about 30%.

Material for sequencing was PBMCs. This chain links TRBV27 with TRBJ1-5; 7 bases map to TRBD1. This receptor was taken from a woman younger than 35 in good health and CMV-seronegative. The CDR3 here is CASSLTGVNQPQHF. DNA for the CDR3: TGTGCCAGCAGTTTAACAGGGGTCAATCAGCCCCAGCATTTT.